The sequence of this T cell receptor (beta chain) was determined in a study of CD8 T cells in Susac syndrome (dated by TCRdb to the late 2010s). Background for the entire study: Of the Susac syndrome patients who were sequenced, more than 5 had clinically active disease and about 8 were in clinical remission. At blood withdrawal, Susac syndrome patients were either therapy-naive, taking corticosteroids (in some cases with IVIg as well), or taking IVIg alone. Repertoire sequencing was used to test whether CD8+ T cell activation and differentiation in Susac syndrome was antigen driven.

RNA was extracted with the RNeasy kit and roughly 0.45 to 1 ug was reverse transcribed using random hexamers. The immunoSEQ multiplex PCR assay, covering 54 Vbeta and 13 Jbeta segments, was used to amplify TCR beta CDR3 regions. PCR amplification bias was corrected by using a synthetic template baseline for primer optimization and computational correction. The published analysis was carried out like this. Only productive sequences were kept, with reads annotated to V, D and J genes according to IMGT and analyzed in immunoSEQ Analyzer. Clonality was calculated as one minus the Shannon entropy normalized by log2 of the number of productive unique sequences. Public and private clones were assessed among the 100 most prevalent clones of each patient and control. Clones were defined as Susac-specific if absent from the healthy and MS cohorts, from 1052 published viral clones and from other ImmuneACCESS disease sequences. TCRdb passed the public sequencing reads through fastp at Q25 and MiXCR, retaining productive beta sequences. Every CDR3 protein is listed once, alongside the most common genes and DNA of its rows. The V and J calls come from TCRdb's annotation, not from the publication. In this sample the table shows 55,000 to 80,000 distinct CDR3 sequences, around 93% of which occur a single time. The ten largest clones capture around 0.15% of the sample.

V lost 3 bases and J lost 0 bases, and the count of bases not matched to a germline gene is 2. The germline V gene encodes CDR1 DFQATT and CDR2 SNEGSKA (reference sequence). Spanning cysteine to phenylalanine, the CDR3 consists of 14 amino acids. The entry retains the CDR3 DNA only, 42 bases that are in frame from base 1. High-throughput TCR beta sequencing profiled peripheral blood CD8+ and CD4+ T cells from healthy donors, Susac syndrome patients and multiple sclerosis patients. Susac syndrome patients met recently defined diagnostic criteria for definite or probable disease. Bulk CD8+ and CD4+ T cells were purified magnetically by negative isolation, whereas CD8+ TEMRA cells were enriched by FACS. Blood was collected in EDTA tubes and processed within 24 hours, with PBMCs isolated through density gradient centrifugation. PBMCs intended for TCR sequencing were cryopreserved in liquid nitrogen and thawed later in a water bath at 37 degrees C. The sorted or isolated CD4+, CD8+ and CD8+ TEMRA cells had a purity of 90% or higher.

Points on this clonotype: Its target antigen remains unknown. The sample holds no much larger clone one base away, and base qualities are not on file.

What the work shows at the level of the full study, not this receptor alone: The number of individuals in the TCR sequencing and HLA analysis was recognized as being relatively small. In the CD4+ T cell repertoire of Susac syndrome patients, clonal expansion was not detected.

This chain joins TRBV20-1 to TRBJ2-1, and 7 junction bases match TRBD2. Input material: CD4+ T cells from PBMCs. The clonotype comes from a human donor with Susac syndrome. This receptor has the CDR3 CSARGDYSYNEQFF. The DNA is TGCAGTGCTAGGGGGGACTACTCCTACAATGAGCAGTTCTTC.